The 2 T cell receptor beta chains given below trace back to one sample, sequenced in a study of T cell responses to AZD1222 COVID-19 vaccine. Using immunoSEQ multiplex PCR, the repertoire was profiled, and TCRdb retains in-frame clones only, with some absent. The data contain 120,000 to 150,000 clones, roughly nine tenths of them singletons. The material was peripheral blood, obtained 28 days after the second AZD1222 dose. The receptors were sampled from an adult who received the AZD1222 COVID-19 vaccine.

This chain joins TRBV6-5 and TRBJ2-1; D is uncertain. CDR1 and CDR2 from the germline V gene are MNHEY and SVGAGI. The V and J ends lost 6 bases and 5 bases respectively, with 11 bases between them. The CDR3 extends over 13 amino acids. The CDR3 nucleotides are TGTGCCAGCAGATCAGACCATAACAATGAGCAGTTCTTC. Protein: CASRSDHNNEQFF.

J is TRBJ2-7 and V is TRBV12-3 or TRBV12-4, with 7 nucleotides matching TRBD1. This CDR3 is built from 13 residues. The V segment lost 4 bases and the J segment 3 bases; nucleotides outside the gene matches: 3. For the CDR3, the DNA is TGTGCCAGCAGTTACAGGGGACGCTACGAGCAGTACTTC. Its translation: CASSYRGRYEQYF.